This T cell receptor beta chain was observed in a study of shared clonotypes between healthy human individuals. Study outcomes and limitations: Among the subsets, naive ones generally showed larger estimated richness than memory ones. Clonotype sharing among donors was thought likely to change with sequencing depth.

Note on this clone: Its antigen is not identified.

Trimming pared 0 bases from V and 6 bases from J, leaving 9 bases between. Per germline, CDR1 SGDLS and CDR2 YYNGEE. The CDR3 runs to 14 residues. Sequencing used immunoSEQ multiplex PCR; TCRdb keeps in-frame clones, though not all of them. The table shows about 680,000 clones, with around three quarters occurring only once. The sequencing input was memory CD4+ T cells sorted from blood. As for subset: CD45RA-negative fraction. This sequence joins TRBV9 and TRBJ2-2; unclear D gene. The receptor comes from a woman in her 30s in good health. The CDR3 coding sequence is TGTGCCAGCAGCGTAGAGACGTATCCCGGGGAGCTGTTTTTT. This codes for CASSVETYPGELFF.